This passage covers 21 T cell receptor beta chains from one sample sequenced in a study of shared clonotypes between healthy human individuals. Sequencing was performed with immunoSEQ multiplex PCR; in TCRdb, only in-frame clones are kept and a portion is missing. The repertoire consists of around 1,000,000 clones, with about 72% occurring once and the leading ten covering roughly 0.9%. The sequenced sample consisted of memory CD4+ T cells from PBMCs. As to subset: CD45RA-negative fraction. The receptors originated from a man younger than 35 in good health. Some clones in this sample may be carry-over from other donors' samples.

As concerns this clone: It is likely a read error: a sequence one base away is far more abundant. The V gene is TRBV6-6, the J gene TRBJ2-2; 9 bases map to TRBD2. There are 14 residues in the CDR3. Germline-derived CDR1 and CDR2 are MNHNY and SVGAGI (reference sequence). V was pared by 6 bases and J by 4 bases, with 3 bases of the junction left unmatched. CDR3: CASRGLAFTGELFF. CDR3 in DNA: TGTGCCAGCAGAGGACTAGCGTTCACCGGGGAGCTGTTTTTT.

V usage is TRBV6-5 and J usage is TRBJ2-1, with 7 bases that match TRBD2. The CDR3 covers 16 residues. Germline V gene sequence: CDR1 MNHEY, CDR2 SVGAGI. V gave up 0 bases and J gave up 10 bases; unmatched junction bases: 12. The DNA of the CDR3 is TGTGCCAGCAGTTACTCTCCTAGCGGAGAGGGGCAGGAGCAGTTCTTC. Its protein product is CASSYSPSGEGQEQFF.

This clone was recorded only once. DNA of the CDR3: TGTGCCAGCTCACCACCGGACCGCAATGAGCAGTTCTTC. Amino acid sequence: CASSPPDRNEQFF. The J gene is TRBJ2-1, the V gene TRBV18; D uncertain. V was pared by 0 bases and J by 6 bases, with 6 bases between. This CDR3 has 13 amino acids. CDR1 and CDR2 from the germline V gene are KGHSH and LQKENI.

The chain recombines TRBV7-9 with TRBJ2-3; possible D gene TRBD2, 5 bases. CDR3 length equals 12 residues. Germline V gene sequence: CDR1 SEHNR, CDR2 FQNEAQ (reference sequence). The ends were cut back, 6 bases at V and 6 bases at J, with 10 bases in the middle. Written as DNA, the CDR3 is TGTGCCAGCAGACCGGGGTGGGATACGCAGTATTTT. This sequence encodes CASRPGWDTQYF.

CDR3 sequence: CASSSPPLNTEAFF. The CDR3 DNA follows: TGTGCCAGCAGTTCCCCTCCGCTGAACACTGAAGCTTTCTTT. The chain employs TRBV28 and TRBJ1-1; D is unclear. V was shortened by 4 bases and J by 0 bases, with 9 bases between the two germline ends. Per germline, CDR1 MDHEN and CDR2 SYDVKM. The CDR3 contains 14 residues. Together with reference TRBV28 and TRBJ1-1, the CDR3 gives the full variable domain: DVKVTQSSRYLVKRTGEKVFLECVQDMDHENMFWYRQDPGLGLRLIYFSYDVKMKEKGDIPEGYSVSREKKERFSLILESASTNQTSMYLCASSSPPLNTEAFFGQGTRLTVV.

The chain joins TRBV29-1 to TRBJ2-1, with D perhaps being TRBD1 or TRBD2 (5 bases each). Germline lookup yields CDR1 SQVTM and CDR2 ANQGSEA. The V gene lost 4 bases and the J gene lost 0 bases, with 13 bases spanning the gap. The CDR3 runs to 15 residues. The CDR3 region has the DNA TGCAGCGTTGGAGGGGCCATTAGCTCCTACAATGAGCAGTTCTTC. Translating it yields CSVGGAISSYNEQFF.

The genes are TRBV7-9 and TRBJ2-5, with D perhaps TRBD2 (6 bases). V was clipped by 4 bases and J by 1 base, with 10 bases between them. The germline V gene encodes CDR1 SEHNR and CDR2 FQNEAQ (reference sequence). There are 14 residues in the CDR3. The CDR3 DNA follows: TGTGCCAGCAGCTCCCGACTAGTCCAAGAGACCCAGTACTTC. Translating gives CASSSRLVQETQYF.

Written as DNA, the CDR3 is TGTGCCAGCAGCGACGGAGGCGGACTATCACGGGCTTTCTTT. This codes for CASSDGGGLSRAFF. J is TRBJ1-1 and V is TRBV9; D ambiguous. CDR3 size: 14 residues. The V gene lost 3 bases and the J gene lost 11 bases, with 20 bases spanning the gap. CDR1 is SGDLS, CDR2 YYNGEE, per germline.

This chain connects TRBV30 to TRBJ1-2, with D uncertain. CDR1 and CDR2 (germline): GTSNPN, SVGIG (reference sequence). There are 12 residues in the CDR3. Trimming took off 2 bases at V and 5 bases at J, with 9 bases between the two ends. CDR3 DNA: TGTGCCTGGAGTCCGGCAGGATATGGCTACACCTTC. Its translation: CAWSPAGYGYTF.

The chain recombines TRBV27 with TRBJ1-1; TRBD1 matches at 7 bases. The ends lost 5 bases at V and 4 bases at J; junction bases unmatched: 13. The germline V gene has CDR1 MNHEY and CDR2 SMNVEV (reference sequence). This CDR3 region has 16 residues. Here the CDR3 DNA reads TGTGCCAGCAGTACCGCTAGACAGGGCGCTCGCACTGAAGCTTTCTTT. As protein: CASSTARQGARTEAFF.

V is TRBV30 and J is TRBJ1-5, with 7 nucleotides matching TRBD1. Germline lookup yields CDR1 GTSNPN and CDR2 SVGIG (reference sequence). The ends lost 0 bases at V and 2 bases at J; junction bases unmatched: 4. This CDR3 has 15 amino acids. CDR3 amino acids: CAWSVAGGGNQPQHF. In DNA, the CDR3 is TGTGCCTGGAGTGTTGCAGGGGGAGGCAATCAGCCCCAGCATTTT.

Many counts were recorded for this clone. The sample carries other DNA sequences with the same CDR3. The rearrangement links TRBV28 to TRBJ2-3; TRBD1 aligns across 7 bases. With V trimmed by 4 bases and J by 1 base, 5 bases remained unmatched. This CDR3 is 15 amino acids long. Germline CDR1 MDHEN, CDR2 SYDVKM. CDR3 coding DNA: TGTGCCAGCAGTTCAGCCGGGACAGGCACAGATACGCAGTATTTT. Protein sequence: CASSSAGTGTDTQYF. The whole variable domain, filled in from reference TRBV28 and TRBJ2-3, reads DVKVTQSSRYLVKRTGEKVFLECVQDMDHENMFWYRQDPGLGLRLIYFSYDVKMKEKGDIPEGYSVSREKKERFSLILESASTNQTSMYLCASSSAGTGTDTQYFGPGTRLTVL.

The genes are TRBV5-4 and TRBJ2-2; 9 nucleotides line up with TRBD2. The CDR3 consists of 17 residues. Germline values: CDR1 SGHNT, CDR2 YYREEE (reference sequence). J gave up 5 bases and V 4 bases, and 12 bases lay outside the gene matches. For the CDR3, the DNA is TGTGCCAGCAGCCCTCCGGCGGGAGGGGGTAAGACCGGGGAGCTGTTTTTT. This encodes CASSPPAGGGKTGELFF.

This clone was recorded a few times. The V gene is TRBV7-2, the J gene TRBJ2-1; the D gene is possibly TRBD2 (6 bases). This CDR3 comprises 12 residues. Germline V CDR1 and CDR2: SGHTA, FQGNSA. Trimming removed 4 bases from V and 12 bases from J, with 13 bases in between. The CDR3 bases are TGTGCCAGCAGCTCACCCGGGACTCCGCAGTTCTTC. Protein product: CASSSPGTPQFF.

The V gene is TRBV30, the J gene TRBJ2-7; the D gene could be TRBD1 or TRBD2 (6 bases each). The CDR3 is 12 amino acids. The V end was cut by 0 bases, the J end by 6 bases, with 9 bases between. Per germline, CDR1 GTSNPN and CDR2 SVGIG (reference sequence). Written as DNA, the CDR3 is TGTGCCTGGAGTGTAACGGGGGCCGAGCAGTACTTC. As protein: CAWSVTGAEQYF.

The CDR3 here is CSAPLGETQYF. CDR3 DNA sequence: TGCAGTGCCCCACTCGGGGAGACCCAGTACTTC. V gene TRBV20-1 combines with J gene TRBJ2-5; the D is unclear. With 6 bases removed from V and 5 bases from J, the gap between germline ends came to 10 bases. CDR1 is DFQATT, CDR2 SNEGSKA, per germline (reference sequence). This CDR3 spans 11 amino acids.

The genes are TRBV7-9 and TRBJ2-7, with 11 bases matching TRBD1. CDR1 and CDR2 (germline): SEHNR, FQNEAQ (reference sequence). The CDR3 is 15 residues long. Losses at the gene ends were 5 bases for V and 5 bases for J; bases not matched to a gene: 8. The CDR3 protein is CASSSWDRGFHEQYF. Here the CDR3 DNA reads TGTGCCAGCAGCAGCTGGGACAGGGGGTTCCACGAGCAGTACTTC.

The rearrangement links TRBV4-1 to TRBJ2-1; D perhaps matches TRBD2 (5 bases). The CDR3 is 18 residues long. Germline V gene data show CDR1 as MGHRA and CDR2 as YSYEKL. V lost 1 base to trimming and J lost 5 bases, with 21 bases between them. CDR3 nucleotides: TGCGCCAGCAGCCAAGCAAATCTTATAGGGTTAGCGCACAATGAGCAGTTCTTC. This sequence encodes CASSQANLIGLAHNEQFF.

This chain uses TRBV7-8 with TRBJ1-1; possible D gene TRBD1, 5 bases. The CDR3 runs 16 residues. V was cut by 1 base and J by 4 bases, with 16 bases left in between. Germline-derived CDR1 and CDR2 are SGHVS and FQNEAQ. The CDR3 bases are TGTGCCAGCAGCTTAGGGCCCCCAGGGACGGGCACTGAAGCTTTCTTT. Amino acids: CASSLGPPGTGTEAFF.

This chain connects TRBV4-3 to TRBJ2-7; D is perhaps TRBD1 (5 bases). The CDR3 loop spans 19 amino acids. V was cut by 1 base and J by 2 bases, with 24 bases left in between. Germline CDR1 and CDR2: LGHNA and YSLEER. In DNA form, the CDR3 reads TGCGCCAGCAGCCAAGCCATCCCAGGGTTGGCAGGTTTACCCTACGAGCAGTACTTC. This encodes CASSQAIPGLAGLPYEQYF.

The rearrangement uses TRBV27 and TRBJ2-5; 12 bases match TRBD2. Germline lookup yields CDR1 MNHEY and CDR2 SMNVEV (reference sequence). V lost 5 bases to trimming and J lost 0 bases; unmatched junction nucleotides: 4. This CDR3 region has 16 residues. CDR3 bases: TGTGCCAGCAGTCCGAGGACTAGCGGGAACCAAGAGACCCAGTACTTC. Residues: CASSPRTSGNQETQYF.